This T cell receptor (beta chain) appears in the sequencing data of a study of T cell repertoires in cytomegalovirus infection. Study information: Both CMV infection and a matching HLA type were indicated by public TCR beta signatures. Whole-study findings and limits: CMV carriers with the relevant HLA were identified by cumulative public TCR beta family frequency.

In regard to this clonotype: Antigen: not known.

Trimming took off 0 bases at V and 0 bases at J, with 5 bases between the two ends. CDR3 size: 14 residues. Germline V CDR1 and CDR2: DFQATT, SNEGSKA (reference sequence). TCRdb reanalysed the reads using MiXCR and keeps one entry per CDR3 protein. The sample holds over 150,000 distinct CDR3 sequences, approximately 17% seen once. This receptor was taken from a human donor in good health (CMV status not recorded). Some clones in this sample may be carry-over from other donors' samples. V and J are TRBV20-1 and TRBJ1-4; no clear D gene. Sequenced sample: CD8+ T cells from PBMCs. CDR3 residues: CSARDSSTNEKLFF. For the CDR3, the DNA is TGCAGTGCTAGAGACAGTTCAACTAATGAAAAACTGTTTTTT.